This TCR beta chain appears in the sequencing data of a study of blood T cell repertoires in COVID-19. At the level of the study: Whether acute or convalescent, the COVID-19 samples came from the United States, Italy and Spain. Nucleic acid was either cDNA or gDNA, and it came from T cells, B-cell-depleted T cells, or PBMCs.

In the original workflow: Cell counts per sample came from amplifying reference gene primers. Here immunoSEQ multiplex PCR was the method, and the copy in TCRdb shows in-frame clones only, minus some. V and J calls and clone size come straight from that table; D and trimming were deduced from the DNA. This table has tens of thousands of clones, 79% appearing once. The CDR3 totals 16 residues. Germline trimming cut 2 bases from V and 5 bases from J; bases unmatched to any gene: 9. Germline CDR1 is KGHSH and CDR2 is LQKENI. V usage is TRBV18 and J usage is TRBJ1-1; 9 positions agree with TRBD1. This clonotype was sampled from a human donor in a cohort sampled during active COVID-19. The sample comprised peripheral blood. The CDR3 sequence: CASSPRWGQGETEAFF. The CDR3 DNA sequence: TGTGCCAGCTCACCAAGGTGGGGACAGGGCGAAACTGAAGCTTTCTTT. The full variable domain, in which reference TRBV18 and TRBJ1-1 provide the parts outside the CDR3, is NAGVMQNPRHLVRRRGQEARLRCSPMKGHSHVYWYRQLPEEGLKFMVYLQKENIIDESGMPKERFSAEFPKEGPSILRIQQVVRGDSAAYFCASSPRWGQGETEAFFGQGTRLTVV.